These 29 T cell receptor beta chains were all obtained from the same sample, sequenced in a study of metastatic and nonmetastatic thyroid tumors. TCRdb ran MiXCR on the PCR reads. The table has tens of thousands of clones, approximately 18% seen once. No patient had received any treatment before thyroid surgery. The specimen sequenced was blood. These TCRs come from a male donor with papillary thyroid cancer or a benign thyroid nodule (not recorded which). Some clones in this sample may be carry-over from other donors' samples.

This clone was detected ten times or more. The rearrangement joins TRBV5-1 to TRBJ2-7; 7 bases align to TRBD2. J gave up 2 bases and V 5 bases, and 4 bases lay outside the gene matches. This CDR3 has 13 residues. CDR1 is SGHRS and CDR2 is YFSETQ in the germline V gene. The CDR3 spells CASRREGPYEQYF. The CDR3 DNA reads TGCGCCAGCAGGAGGGAGGGGCCCTACGAGCAGTACTTC.

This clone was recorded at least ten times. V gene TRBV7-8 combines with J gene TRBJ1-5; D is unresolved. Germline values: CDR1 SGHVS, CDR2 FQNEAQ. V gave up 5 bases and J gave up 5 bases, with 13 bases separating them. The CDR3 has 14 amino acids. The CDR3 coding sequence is TGTGCCAGCAGCCCGGGGTCTCCGCATCAGCCCCAGCATTTT. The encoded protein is CASSPGSPHQPQHF.

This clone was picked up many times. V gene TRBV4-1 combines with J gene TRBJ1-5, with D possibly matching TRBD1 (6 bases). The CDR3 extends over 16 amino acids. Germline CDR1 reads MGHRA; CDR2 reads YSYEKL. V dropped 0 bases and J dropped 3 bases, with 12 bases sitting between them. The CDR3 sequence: CASSQDLGQYNQPQHF. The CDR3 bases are TGCGCCAGCAGCCAAGATCTCGGACAGTACAATCAGCCCCAGCATTTT.

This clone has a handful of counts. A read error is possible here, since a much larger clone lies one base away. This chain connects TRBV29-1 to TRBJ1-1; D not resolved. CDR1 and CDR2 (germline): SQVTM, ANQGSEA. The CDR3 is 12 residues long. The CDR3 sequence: CSANVQNTESFF. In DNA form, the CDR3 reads TGCAGCGCAAACGTACAGAACACTGAATCTTTCTTT.

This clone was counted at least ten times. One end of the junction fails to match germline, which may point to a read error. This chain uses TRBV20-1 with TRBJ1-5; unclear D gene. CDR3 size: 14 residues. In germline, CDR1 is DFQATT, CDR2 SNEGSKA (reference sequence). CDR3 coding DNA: TGCAGTGCCAGAGGACGGTCGATCAATCAGCCCCAGCATTTT. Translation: CSARGRSINQPQHF.

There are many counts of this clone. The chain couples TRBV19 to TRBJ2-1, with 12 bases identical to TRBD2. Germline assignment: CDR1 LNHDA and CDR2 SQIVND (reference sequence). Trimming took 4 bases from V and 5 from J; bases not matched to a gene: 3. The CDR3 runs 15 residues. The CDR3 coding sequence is TGTGCCAGTAGTACTAGCGGGGGGGGTGACAATGAGCAGTTCTTC. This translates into CASSTSGGGDNEQFF. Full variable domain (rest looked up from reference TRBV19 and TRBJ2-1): DGGITQSPKYLFRKEGQNVTLSCEQNLNHDAMYWYRQDPGQGLRLIYYSQIVNDFQKGDIAEGYSVSREKKESFPLTVTSAQKNPTAFYLCASSTSGGGDNEQFFGPGTRLTVL.

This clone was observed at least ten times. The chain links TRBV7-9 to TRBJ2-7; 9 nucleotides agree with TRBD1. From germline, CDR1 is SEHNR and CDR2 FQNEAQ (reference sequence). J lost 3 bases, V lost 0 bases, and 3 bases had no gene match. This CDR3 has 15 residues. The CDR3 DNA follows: TGTGCCAGCAGCTTAGCAGGGACAGGGAACTACGAGCAGTACTTC. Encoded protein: CASSLAGTGNYEQYF.

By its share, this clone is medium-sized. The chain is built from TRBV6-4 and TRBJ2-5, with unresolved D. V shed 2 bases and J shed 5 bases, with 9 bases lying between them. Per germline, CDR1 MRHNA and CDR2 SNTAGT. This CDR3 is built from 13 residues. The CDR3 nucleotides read TGTGCCAGCAGTGACAGAGACGGCGAGACCCAGTACTTC. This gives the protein CASSDRDGETQYF.

The CDR3 sequence: CASSQDLAGGGNTIYF. The CDR3 nucleotides are TGCGCCAGCAGCCAAGATTTGGCAGGGGGTGGAAACACCATATATTTT. The rearrangement joins TRBV4-1 to TRBJ1-3; TRBD1 matches 7 bases. The CDR3 runs 16 residues. Unmatched junction bases numbered 5, after V lost 0 bases and J lost 3 bases. Germline CDR1 is MGHRA and CDR2 is YSYEKL.

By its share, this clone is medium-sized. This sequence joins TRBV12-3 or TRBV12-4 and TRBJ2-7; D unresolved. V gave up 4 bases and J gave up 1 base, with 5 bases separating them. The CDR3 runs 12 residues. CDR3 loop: CASSWSSYEQYF. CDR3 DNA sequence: TGTGCCAGCAGTTGGTCTTCCTACGAGCAGTACTTC.

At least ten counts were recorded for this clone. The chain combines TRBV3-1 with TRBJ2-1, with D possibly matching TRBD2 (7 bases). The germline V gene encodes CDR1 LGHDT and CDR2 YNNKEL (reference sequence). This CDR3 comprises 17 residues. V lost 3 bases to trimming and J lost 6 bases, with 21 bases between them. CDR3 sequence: CASSHGGGALPGNEQFF. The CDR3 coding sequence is TGTGCCAGCAGCCATGGAGGGGGGGCCCTACCCGGCAATGAGCAGTTCTTC.

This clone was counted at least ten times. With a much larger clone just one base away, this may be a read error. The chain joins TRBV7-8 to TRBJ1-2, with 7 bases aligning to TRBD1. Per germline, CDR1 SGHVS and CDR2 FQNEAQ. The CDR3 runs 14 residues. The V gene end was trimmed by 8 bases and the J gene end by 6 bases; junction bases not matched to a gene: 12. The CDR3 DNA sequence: TGTGCCAGCGGCTGGGTGACAGGGAGTAATGGCTACACCTTC. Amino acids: CASGWVTGSNGYTF.

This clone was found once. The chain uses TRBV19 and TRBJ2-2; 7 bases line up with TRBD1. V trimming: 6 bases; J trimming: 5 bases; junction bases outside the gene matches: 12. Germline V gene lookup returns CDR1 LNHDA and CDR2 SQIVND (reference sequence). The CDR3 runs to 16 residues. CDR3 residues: CASSFLPGQQTGELFF. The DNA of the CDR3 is TGTGCCAGTAGCTTTCTCCCGGGACAGCAAACCGGGGAGCTGTTTTTT.

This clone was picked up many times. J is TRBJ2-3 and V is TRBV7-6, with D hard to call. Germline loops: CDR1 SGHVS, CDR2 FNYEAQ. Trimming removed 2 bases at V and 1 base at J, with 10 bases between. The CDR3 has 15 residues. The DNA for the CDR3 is TGTGCCAGCAGCTTACTCCAGAGTGGCACAGATACGCAGTATTTT. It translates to CASSLLQSGTDTQYF.

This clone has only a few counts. This CDR3 reads CASTGSQETQYF. The CDR3 nucleotides are TGTGCCAGTACAGGGTCCCAAGAGACCCAGTACTTC. The J gene is TRBJ2-5, the V gene TRBV28, with a weak D call TRBD1 (6 bases). This CDR3 region has 12 residues. Trimming left V 9 bases short and J 1 base short, with 9 bases between. Germline lookup yields CDR1 MDHEN and CDR2 SYDVKM.

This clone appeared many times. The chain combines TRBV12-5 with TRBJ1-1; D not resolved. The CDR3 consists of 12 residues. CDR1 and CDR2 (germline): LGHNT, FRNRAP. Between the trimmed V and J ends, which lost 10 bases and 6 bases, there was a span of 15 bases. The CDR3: CATAGRVAEAFF. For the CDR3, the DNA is TGTGCTACCGCGGGGAGGGTGGCTGAAGCTTTCTTT.

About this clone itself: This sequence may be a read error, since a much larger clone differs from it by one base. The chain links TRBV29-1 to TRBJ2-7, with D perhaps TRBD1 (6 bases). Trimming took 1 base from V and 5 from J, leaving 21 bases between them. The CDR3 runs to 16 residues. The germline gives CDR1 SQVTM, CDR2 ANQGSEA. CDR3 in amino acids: CSVEVSNTGNPHEQYF. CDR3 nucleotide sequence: TGCAGCGTTGAAGTGTCTAACACAGGGAATCCTCACGAGCAGTACTTC.

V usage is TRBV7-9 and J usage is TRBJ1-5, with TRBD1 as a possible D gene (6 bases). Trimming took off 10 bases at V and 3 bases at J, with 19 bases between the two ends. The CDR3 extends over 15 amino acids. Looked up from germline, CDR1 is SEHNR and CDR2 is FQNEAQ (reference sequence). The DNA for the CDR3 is TGTGCCATCATCTTAACAGGGAGGGACAATCAGCCCCAGCATTTT. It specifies CAIILTGRDNQPQHF.

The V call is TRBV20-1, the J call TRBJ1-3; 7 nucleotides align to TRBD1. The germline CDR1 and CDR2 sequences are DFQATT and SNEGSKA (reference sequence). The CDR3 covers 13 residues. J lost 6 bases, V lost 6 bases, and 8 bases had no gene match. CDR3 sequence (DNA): TGCAGTGCGCTTGAGGGGGCTCTAAACACCATATATTTT. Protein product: CSALEGALNTIYF.

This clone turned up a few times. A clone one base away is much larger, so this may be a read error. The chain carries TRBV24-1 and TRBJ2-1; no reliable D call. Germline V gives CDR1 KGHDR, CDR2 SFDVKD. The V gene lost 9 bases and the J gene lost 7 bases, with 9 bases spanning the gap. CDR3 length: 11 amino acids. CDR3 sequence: CATWVENEQFF. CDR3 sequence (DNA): TGTGCCACCTGGGTGGAGAATGAGCAGTTCTTC.

The CDR3 coding sequence is TGTGCCAGCAGCTTAATGGTGGGAGGCGTAGACGAGCAGTACTTC. As protein: CASSLMVGGVDEQYF. The chain has TRBV11-2 and TRBJ2-7; the D gene is possibly TRBD2 (6 bases). The CDR3 spans 15 residues. Germline V gene sequence: CDR1 SGHAT, CDR2 FQNNGV. V lost 2 bases, J lost 5 bases, and 16 bases lay in between.

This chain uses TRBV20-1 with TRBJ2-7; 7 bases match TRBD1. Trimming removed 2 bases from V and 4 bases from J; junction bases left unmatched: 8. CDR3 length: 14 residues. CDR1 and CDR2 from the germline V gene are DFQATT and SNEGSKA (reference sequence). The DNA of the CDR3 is TGCAGTGCTAGACGTGAGGGGGCGCTTTACGAGCAGTACTTC. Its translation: CSARREGALYEQYF.

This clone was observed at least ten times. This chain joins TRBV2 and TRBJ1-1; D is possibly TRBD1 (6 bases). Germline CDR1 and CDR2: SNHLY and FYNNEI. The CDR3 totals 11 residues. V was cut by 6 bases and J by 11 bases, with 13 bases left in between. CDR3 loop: CASSLGGWAFF. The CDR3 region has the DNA TGTGCCAGCAGCCTAGGGGGTTGGGCTTTCTTT.

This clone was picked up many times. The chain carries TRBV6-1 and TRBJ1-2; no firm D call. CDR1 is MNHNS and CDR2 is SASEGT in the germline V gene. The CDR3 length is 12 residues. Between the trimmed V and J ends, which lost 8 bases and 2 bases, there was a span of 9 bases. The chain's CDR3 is CASVMLNYGYTF. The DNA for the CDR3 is TGTGCCAGCGTCATGTTAAACTATGGCTACACCTTC.

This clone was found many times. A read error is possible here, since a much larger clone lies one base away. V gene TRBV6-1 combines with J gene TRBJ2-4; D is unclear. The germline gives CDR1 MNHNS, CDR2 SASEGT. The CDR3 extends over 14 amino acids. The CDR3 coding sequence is TGTGCCAGCATAGGACGCCGGGCCAAAGACATTCAGTACTTC. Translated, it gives CASIGRRAKDIQYF.

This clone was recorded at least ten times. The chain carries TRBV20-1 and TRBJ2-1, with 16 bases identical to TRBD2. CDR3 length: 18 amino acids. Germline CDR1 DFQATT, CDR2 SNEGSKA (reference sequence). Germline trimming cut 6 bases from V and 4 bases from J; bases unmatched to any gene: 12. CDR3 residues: CSATRPGLAGGYYNEQFF. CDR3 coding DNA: TGCAGTGCCACGAGACCGGGACTAGCGGGAGGGTATTACAATGAGCAGTTCTTC.

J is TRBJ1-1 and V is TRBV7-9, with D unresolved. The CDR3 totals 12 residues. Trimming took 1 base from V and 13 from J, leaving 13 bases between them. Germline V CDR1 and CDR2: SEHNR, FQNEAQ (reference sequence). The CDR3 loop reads CASSLGGIGGFF. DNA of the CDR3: TGTGCCAGCAGCTTAGGAGGGATAGGTGGTTTCTTT.

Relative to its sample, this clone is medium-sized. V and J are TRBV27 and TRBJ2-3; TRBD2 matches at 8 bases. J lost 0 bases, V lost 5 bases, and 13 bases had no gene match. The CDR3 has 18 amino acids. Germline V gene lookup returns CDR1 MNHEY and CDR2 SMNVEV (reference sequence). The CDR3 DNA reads TGTGCCAGCAGTCCTCTCCGGTTAGCGGGATTTAGCACAGATACGCAGTATTTT. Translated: CASSPLRLAGFSTDTQYF.

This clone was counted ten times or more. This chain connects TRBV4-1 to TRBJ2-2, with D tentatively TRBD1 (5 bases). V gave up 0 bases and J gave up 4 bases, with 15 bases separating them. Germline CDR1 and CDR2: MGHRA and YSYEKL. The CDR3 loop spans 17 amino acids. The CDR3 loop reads CASSQDLAGIGTGELFF. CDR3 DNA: TGCGCCAGCAGCCAAGATTTAGCAGGGATAGGCACCGGGGAGCTGTTTTTT.